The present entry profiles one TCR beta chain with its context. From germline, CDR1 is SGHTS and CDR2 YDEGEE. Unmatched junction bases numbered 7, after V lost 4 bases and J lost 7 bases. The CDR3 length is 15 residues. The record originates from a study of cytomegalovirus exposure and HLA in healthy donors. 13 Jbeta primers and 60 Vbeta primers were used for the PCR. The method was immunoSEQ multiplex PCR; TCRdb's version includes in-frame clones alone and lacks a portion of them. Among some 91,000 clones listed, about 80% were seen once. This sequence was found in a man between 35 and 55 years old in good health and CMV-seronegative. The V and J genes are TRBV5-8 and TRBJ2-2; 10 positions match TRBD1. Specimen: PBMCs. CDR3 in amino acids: CASSLDRGRSGELFF. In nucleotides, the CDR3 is TGTGCCAGCAGCCTCGACAGGGGGCGAAGCGGGGAGCTGTTTTTT.